This TCR beta chain was obtained from a study of shared clonotypes between healthy human individuals (dated by TCRdb to about 2020). With regard to the full study: Three men and two women, aged 18 to 49 years, made up the cohort. Per donor, leukapheresis produced somewhere between about 0.8 and 9 billion PBMCs. Different laboratories and diverse techniques were used to prepare libraries and sequence TCR repertoires, to increase sequencing depth and limit assay-specific biases. The study deeply sequenced blood TCR repertoires of about 5 healthy adults to estimate repertoire size and the extent of clonotype sharing between individuals. Per donor, three plates each were used for CD4 naive and CD4 memory, two for CD8 naive, and one for CD8 memory.

Trimming removed 6 bases from V and 2 bases from J, leaving 12 bases between the germline ends. CDR1 and CDR2, per the germline V gene, are SGHDN and FVKESK. Spanning cysteine to phenylalanine, the CDR3 consists of 14 amino acids. The sequence is cut down to CDR3 DNA, 42 bases in frame from base 1. CD8 naive samples were CD45RO-negative cells positively selected for CCR7, giving a CD45RA+CCR7+ population that excluded TemRA cells. The donors were healthy, HIV-negative adults with no recently reported acute infections or vaccinations. Every donor was a Caucasian adult living in Nashville, Tennessee, USA. Blood was obtained by leukapheresis, after which PBMCs were separated by Ficoll-Histopaque density gradient centrifugation and cryopreserved in liquid nitrogen vapor phase. Analytical flow cytometry was used to check the purity and quantity of every magnetically sorted T cell population. Each sorted fraction had its genomic DNA isolated and then quantified by UV absorbance on a Nanodrop 2000c.

Study-level results and caveats: Larger estimated clonotype richness was generally found for naive subsets than for memory subsets. Compared with non-shared clonotypes, clonotypes shared by all four sorted-subset donors had higher generation probabilities. Pairwise subsampling led to the expectation that sequencing depth would affect the degree of clonotype sharing among donors. Rarefaction of sorted-subset datasets indicated incomplete sequencing despite the large sequencing depth. Across four donors, roughly 5% of naive CD4, roughly 3.3% of naive CD8, under 2.5% of memory CD4, and under 0.45% of memory CD8 clonotypes were shared. Because the study included a small number of donors, the genetic and exposure-history diversity represented was limited. Sampling was restricted to blood, and TCR repertoires in tissue are likely to differ from TCR repertoires in blood.

Using the deep immunoSEQ assay, TCR CDR3 regions were amplified from genomic DNA by multiplex PCR. Extracted genomic DNA from each cell subset was distributed evenly across all wells of several immunoSEQ 96-well plates, and each plate was treated as a replicate. For sorted subsets, 200 to 250 ng of genomic DNA, equivalent to around 30,000 T cell genomes, went into each replicate PCR. Purified libraries were measured with a Qubit 3.0 fluorometer, size-checked on a Bioanalyzer 2100, and measured again with the KAPA Library Quantification kit. Each immunoSEQ 96-well plate was sequenced on its own single-read 150-cycle Illumina NextSeq 550 flow cell. The authors' pipeline ran thus. Because the immunoSEQ output included only junctional sequences and no quality scores, the filtering could not be the same as the filtering used for full-length reads. Sequences were annotated with PyIR, a Python wrapper for IgBLAST v1.9, and V/J genes and CDR3 were assigned using IMGT germline references. Reads were removed for weak V/J assignments (E-value above 1e-6), missing CDR3, stop codons, out-of-frame junctions, or ambiguous translated residues. V3J clonotypes were defined by identical inferred V gene, J gene, and CDR3 amino acid sequence. To compute the percentage overlap between repertoires, the number of shared unique clonotypes was divided by the size of the smaller repertoire. Richness of each repertoire was evaluated using RTK rarefaction, the Chao1 estimator, and Recon v2.1 estimates of unobserved clonotypes. OLGA was used to compute generation probabilities for all TCRbeta clonotypes that the gDNA method yielded from a handful of donors. TCRdb mirrors the immuneACCESS table, restricted to in-frame sequences. Some clones are absent from its copies; in checked studies, under half trace to an unresolved V gene, and the reason for the others is unknown. That table gives V, J and clone size, and the DNA gave D and trimming. The sample table lists hundreds of thousands of clones, approximately 96% of them with a count of one. The ten largest clonotypes hold about 0.12% of the sample.

Turning to this clone: Its antigen is not yet known. It has no much larger one-base neighbor in the sample; base qualities were not kept.

The receptor's source is a woman in her thirties in good health. The source material was naive CD8+ T cells sorted from blood. In the paper's terms, the cell subset or site label means: CD45RA+CCR7+. Here the chain combines TRBV14 and TRBJ2-3; possibly the D gene is TRBD1, per 6 matching bases. In nucleotide form, the sequence is TGTGCCAGCAGTCTTACAGGGTTCACAGATACGCAGTATTTT. It codes for CASSLTGFTDTQYF.